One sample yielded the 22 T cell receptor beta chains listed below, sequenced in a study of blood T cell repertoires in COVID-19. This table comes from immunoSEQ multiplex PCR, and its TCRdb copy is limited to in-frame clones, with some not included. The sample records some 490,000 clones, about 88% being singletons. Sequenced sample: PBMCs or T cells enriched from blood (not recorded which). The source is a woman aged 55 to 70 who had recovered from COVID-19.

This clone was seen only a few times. CDR3 sequence: CASSSYLSINTGELFF. CDR3 DNA: TGTGCCAGCAGCTCCTACTTGTCGATAAACACCGGGGAGCTGTTTTTT. The rearrangement uses TRBV7-2 and TRBJ2-2; D remains unclear. The CDR3 is 16 residues long. V lost 4 bases and J lost 2, with 14 bases in between. Per germline, CDR1 SGHTA and CDR2 FQGNSA.

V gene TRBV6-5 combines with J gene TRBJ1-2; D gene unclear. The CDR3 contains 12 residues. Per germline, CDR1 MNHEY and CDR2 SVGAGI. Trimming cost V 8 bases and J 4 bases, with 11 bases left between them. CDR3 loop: CASYERAYGYTF. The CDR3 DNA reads TGTGCCAGCTATGAGAGGGCCTATGGCTACACCTTC.

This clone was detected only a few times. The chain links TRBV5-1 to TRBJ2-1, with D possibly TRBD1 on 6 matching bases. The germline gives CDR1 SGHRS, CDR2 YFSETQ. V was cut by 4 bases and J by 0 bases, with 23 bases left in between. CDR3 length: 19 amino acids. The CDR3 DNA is TGCGCCAGCAGCACCCCCGGGACATACGTCGGGGCCTCCTACAATGAGCAGTTCTTC. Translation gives CASSTPGTYVGASYNEQFF.

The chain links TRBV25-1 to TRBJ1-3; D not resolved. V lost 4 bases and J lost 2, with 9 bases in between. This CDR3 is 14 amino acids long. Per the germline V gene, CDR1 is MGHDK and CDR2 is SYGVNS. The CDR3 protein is CASSGSGAGNTIYF. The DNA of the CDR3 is TGTGCCAGCAGTGGGTCCGGGGCTGGAAACACCATATATTTT.

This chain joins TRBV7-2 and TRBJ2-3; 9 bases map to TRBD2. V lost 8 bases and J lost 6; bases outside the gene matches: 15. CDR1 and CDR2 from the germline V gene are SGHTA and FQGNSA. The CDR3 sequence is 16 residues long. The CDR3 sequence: CASCPRGGAPPDTQYF. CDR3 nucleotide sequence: TGTGCCAGCTGTCCCCGCGGGGGGGCCCCCCCCGATACGCAGTATTTT.

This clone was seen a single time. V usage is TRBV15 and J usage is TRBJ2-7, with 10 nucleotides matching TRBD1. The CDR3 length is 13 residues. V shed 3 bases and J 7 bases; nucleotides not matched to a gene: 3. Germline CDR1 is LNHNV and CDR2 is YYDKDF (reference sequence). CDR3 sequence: CATSRDRGEEQYF. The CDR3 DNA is TGTGCCACCAGCAGGGACAGGGGGGAGGAGCAGTACTTC.

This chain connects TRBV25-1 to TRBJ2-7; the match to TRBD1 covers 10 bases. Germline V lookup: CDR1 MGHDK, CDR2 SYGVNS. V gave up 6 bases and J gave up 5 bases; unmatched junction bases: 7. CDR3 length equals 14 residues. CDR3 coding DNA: TGTGCCAGCAGGAGACAGGGGGCGAGGGACGAGCAGTACTTC. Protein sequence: CASRRQGARDEQYF.

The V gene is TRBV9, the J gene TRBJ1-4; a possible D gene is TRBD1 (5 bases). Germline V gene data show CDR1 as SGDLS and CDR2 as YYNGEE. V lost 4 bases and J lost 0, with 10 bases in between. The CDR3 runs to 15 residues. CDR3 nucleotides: TGTGCCAGCAGCTCAGGGACTGCAACTAATGAAAAACTGTTTTTT. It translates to CASSSGTATNEKLFF.

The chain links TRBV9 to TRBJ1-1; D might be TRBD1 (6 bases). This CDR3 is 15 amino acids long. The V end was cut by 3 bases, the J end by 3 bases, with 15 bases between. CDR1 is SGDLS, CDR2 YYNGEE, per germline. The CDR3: CASSAQGFGDTEAFF. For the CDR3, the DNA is TGTGCCAGCAGCGCACAGGGATTCGGGGACACTGAAGCTTTCTTT.

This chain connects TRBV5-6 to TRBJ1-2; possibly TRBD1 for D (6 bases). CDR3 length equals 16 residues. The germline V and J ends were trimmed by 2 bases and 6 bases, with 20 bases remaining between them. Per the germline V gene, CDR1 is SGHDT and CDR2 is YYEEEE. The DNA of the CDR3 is TGTGCCAGCAGCTTTGGGAATAGGGGGAATCTGGATGGCTACACCTTC. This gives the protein CASSFGNRGNLDGYTF.

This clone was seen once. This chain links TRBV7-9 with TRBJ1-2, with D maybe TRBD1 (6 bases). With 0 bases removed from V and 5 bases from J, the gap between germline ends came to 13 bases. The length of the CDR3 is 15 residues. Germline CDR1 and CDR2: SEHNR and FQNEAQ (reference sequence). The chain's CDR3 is CASSLAGQGNYGYTF. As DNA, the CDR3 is TGTGCCAGCAGCTTAGCGGGGCAGGGGAATTATGGCTACACCTTC.

The CDR3 DNA is TGTGCCAGCAGTTACCGGGGATTAATCCACAATGAGCAGTTCTTC. Amino acids: CASSYRGLIHNEQFF. The V gene is TRBV6-5, the J gene TRBJ2-1; the D gene is possibly TRBD2 (5 bases). Germline V gives CDR1 MNHEY, CDR2 SVGAGI. The V end lost 2 bases, the J end lost 5 bases, and 13 bases lay between the germline ends. CDR3 length equals 15 residues.

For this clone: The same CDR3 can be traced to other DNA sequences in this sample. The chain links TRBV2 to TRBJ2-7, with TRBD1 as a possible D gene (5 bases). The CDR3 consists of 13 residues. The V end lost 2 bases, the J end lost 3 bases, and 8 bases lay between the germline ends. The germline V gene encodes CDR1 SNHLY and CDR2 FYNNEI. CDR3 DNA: TGTGCCAGCAGTGAACAGGGTAGCTACGAGCAGTACTTC. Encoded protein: CASSEQGSYEQYF.

The CDR3 nucleotides read TGCAGCGTTGAGCGTTACGATGGCTACACCTTC. This translates into CSVERYDGYTF. The chain employs TRBV29-1 and TRBJ1-2; D not resolved. Germline-derived CDR1 and CDR2 are SQVTM and ANQGSEA. Trimming removed 3 bases at V and 6 bases at J, with 8 bases between. The CDR3 has 11 amino acids.

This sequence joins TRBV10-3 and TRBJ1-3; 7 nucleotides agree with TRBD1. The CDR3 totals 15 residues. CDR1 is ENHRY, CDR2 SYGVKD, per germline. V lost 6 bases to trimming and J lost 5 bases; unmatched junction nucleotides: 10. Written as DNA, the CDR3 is TGTGCCATCAGACCGGGACAGTGGGGAAGAAACACCATATATTTT. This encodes CAIRPGQWGRNTIYF.

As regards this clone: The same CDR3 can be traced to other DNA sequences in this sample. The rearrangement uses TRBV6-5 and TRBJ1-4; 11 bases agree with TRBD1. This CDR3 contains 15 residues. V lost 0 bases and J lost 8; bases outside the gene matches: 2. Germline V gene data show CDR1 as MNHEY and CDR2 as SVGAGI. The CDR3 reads CASSYSGTGGEKLFF. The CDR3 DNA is TGTGCCAGCAGTTACTCCGGGACAGGGGGGGAAAAACTGTTTTTT.

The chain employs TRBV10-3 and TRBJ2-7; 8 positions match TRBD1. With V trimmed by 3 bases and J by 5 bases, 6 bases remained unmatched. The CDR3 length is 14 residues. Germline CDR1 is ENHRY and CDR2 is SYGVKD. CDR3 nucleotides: TGTGCCATCAGTGAAGGGCCAGGGGGCGACGAGCAGTACTTC. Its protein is CAISEGPGGDEQYF.

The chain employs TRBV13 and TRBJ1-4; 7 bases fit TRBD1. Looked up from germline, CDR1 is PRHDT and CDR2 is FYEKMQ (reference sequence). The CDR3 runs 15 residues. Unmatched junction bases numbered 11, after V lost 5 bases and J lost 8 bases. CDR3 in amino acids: CASSQKQGKVEKLFF. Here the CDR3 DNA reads TGTGCCAGCAGCCAAAAACAGGGGAAGGTCGAAAAACTGTTTTTT.

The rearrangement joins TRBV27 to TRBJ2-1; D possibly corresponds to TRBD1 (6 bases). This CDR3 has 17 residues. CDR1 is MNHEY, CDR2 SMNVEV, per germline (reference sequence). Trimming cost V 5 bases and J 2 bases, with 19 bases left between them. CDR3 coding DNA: TGTGCCAGCAGTGGACAGCCTGCCTCCCCTACCTACAATGAGCAGTTCTTC. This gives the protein CASSGQPASPTYNEQFF.

This CDR3 reads CASSFSDRDNIQYF. CDR3 coding DNA: TGTGCCAGCAGCTTCTCTGACAGGGACAACATTCAGTACTTC. The chain uses TRBV11-2 and TRBJ2-4; TRBD1 agrees at 7 bases. Germline CDR1 reads SGHAT; CDR2 reads FQNNGV. V dropped 3 bases and J dropped 7; count of bases not matched to a gene: 6. This CDR3 is 14 amino acids long.

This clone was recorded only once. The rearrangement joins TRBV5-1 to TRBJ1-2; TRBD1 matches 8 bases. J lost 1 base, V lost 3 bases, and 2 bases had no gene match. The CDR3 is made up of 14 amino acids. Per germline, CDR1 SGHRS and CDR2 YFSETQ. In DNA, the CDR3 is TGCGCCAGCAGCTCGGGACAGGTTAACTATGGCTACACCTTC. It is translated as CASSSGQVNYGYTF.

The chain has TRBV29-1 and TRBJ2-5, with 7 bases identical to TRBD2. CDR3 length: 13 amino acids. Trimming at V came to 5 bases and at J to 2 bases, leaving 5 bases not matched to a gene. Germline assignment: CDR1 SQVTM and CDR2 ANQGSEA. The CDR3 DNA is TGCAGCGTTTCGTGGGGGGGTCAAGAGACCCAGTACTTC. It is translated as CSVSWGGQETQYF. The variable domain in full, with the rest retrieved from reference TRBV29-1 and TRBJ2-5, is SAVISQKPSRDICQRGTSLTIQCQVDSQVTMMFWYRQQPGQSLTLIATANQGSEATYESGFVIDKFPISRPNLTFSTLTVSNMSPEDSSIYLCSVSWGGQETQYFGPGTRLLVL.